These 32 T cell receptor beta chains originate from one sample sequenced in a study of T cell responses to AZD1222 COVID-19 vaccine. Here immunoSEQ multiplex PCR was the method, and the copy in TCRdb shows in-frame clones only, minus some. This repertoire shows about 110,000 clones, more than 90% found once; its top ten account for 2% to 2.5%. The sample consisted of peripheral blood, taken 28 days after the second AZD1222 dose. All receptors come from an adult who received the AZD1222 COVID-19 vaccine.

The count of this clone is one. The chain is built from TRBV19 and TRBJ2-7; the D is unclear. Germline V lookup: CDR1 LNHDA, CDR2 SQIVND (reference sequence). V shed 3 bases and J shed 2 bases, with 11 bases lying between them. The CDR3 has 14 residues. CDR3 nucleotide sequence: TGTGCCAGTAGTATGCAGATCGCGGCCTACGAGCAGTACTTC. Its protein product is CASSMQIAAYEQYF.

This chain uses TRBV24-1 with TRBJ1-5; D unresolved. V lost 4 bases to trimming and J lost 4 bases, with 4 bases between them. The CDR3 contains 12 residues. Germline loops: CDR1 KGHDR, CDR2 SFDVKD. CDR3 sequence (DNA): TGTGCCACCAGTGACCATAATCAGCCCCAGCATTTT. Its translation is CATSDHNQPQHF.

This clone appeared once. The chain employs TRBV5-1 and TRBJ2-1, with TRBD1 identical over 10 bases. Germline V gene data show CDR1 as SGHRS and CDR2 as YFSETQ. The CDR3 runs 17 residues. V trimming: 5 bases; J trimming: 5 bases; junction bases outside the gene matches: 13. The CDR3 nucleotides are TGCGCCAGCAGTTCCCGACAGGGGGCGAAAAGCGACAATGAGCAGTTCTTC. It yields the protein CASSSRQGAKSDNEQFF.

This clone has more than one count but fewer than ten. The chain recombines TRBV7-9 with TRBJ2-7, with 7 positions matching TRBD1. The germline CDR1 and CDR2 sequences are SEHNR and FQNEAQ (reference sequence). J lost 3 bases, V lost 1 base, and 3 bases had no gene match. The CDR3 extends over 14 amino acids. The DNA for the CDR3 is TGTGCCAGCAGCTTAGTCGACAGGGTCTACGAGCAGTACTTC. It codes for CASSLVDRVYEQYF.

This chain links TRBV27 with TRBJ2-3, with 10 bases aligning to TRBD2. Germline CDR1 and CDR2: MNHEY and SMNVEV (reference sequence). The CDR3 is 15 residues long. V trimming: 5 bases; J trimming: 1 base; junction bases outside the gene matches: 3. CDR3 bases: TGTGCCAGCAGTCCGCTAGCGGGGGGCACAGATACGCAGTATTTT. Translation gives CASSPLAGGTDTQYF.

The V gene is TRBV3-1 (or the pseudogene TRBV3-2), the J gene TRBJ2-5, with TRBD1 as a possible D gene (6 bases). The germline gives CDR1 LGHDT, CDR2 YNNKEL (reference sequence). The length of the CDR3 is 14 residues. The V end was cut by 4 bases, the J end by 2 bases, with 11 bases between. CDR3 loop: CASSPRGGQETQYF. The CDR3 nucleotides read TGTGCCAGCAGCCCCAGGGGTGGTCAAGAGACCCAGTACTTC.

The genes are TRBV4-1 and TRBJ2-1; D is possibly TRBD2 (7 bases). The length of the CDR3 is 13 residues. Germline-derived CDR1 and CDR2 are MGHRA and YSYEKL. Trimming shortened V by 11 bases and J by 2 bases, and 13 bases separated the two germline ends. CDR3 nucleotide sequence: TGCGCCTCCGTCGGGGGGCCCTACAATGAGCAGTTCTTC. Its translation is CASVGGPYNEQFF.

This chain's CDR3 is CASIRTQANYGYTF. CDR3 bases: TGTGCCAGCATCCGGACTCAAGCTAACTATGGCTACACCTTC. The V call is TRBV2, the J call TRBJ1-2; D remains ambiguous. Looked up from germline, CDR1 is SNHLY and CDR2 is FYNNEI. Trimming took 7 bases from V and 0 from J, leaving 12 bases between them. CDR3 size: 14 residues.

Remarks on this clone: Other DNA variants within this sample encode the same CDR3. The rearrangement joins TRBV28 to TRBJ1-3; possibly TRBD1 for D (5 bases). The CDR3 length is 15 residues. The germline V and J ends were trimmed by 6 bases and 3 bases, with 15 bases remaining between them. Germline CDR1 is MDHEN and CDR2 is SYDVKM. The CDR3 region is CASSPPGRSGNTIYF. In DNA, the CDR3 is TGTGCCAGCAGCCCCCCGGGACGCAGTGGAAACACCATATATTTT.

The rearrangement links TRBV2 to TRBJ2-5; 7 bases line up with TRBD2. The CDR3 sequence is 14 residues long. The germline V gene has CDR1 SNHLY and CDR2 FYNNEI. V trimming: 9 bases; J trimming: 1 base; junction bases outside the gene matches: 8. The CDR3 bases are TGTGCCAGTTGGTCGCCGGGGGGCCAAGAGACCCAGTACTTC. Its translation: CASWSPGGQETQYF.

CDR3 nucleotides: TGTGCCAGCAGTGAGTCAGGGGCGGTTTTAGATACGCAGTATTTT. It is translated as CASSESGAVLDTQYF. V gene TRBV6-1 combines with J gene TRBJ2-3, with a weak D call TRBD1 (6 bases). This CDR3 is 15 amino acids long. CDR1 and CDR2 (germline): MNHNS, SASEGT. V lost 3 bases to trimming and J lost 5 bases, with 15 bases between them.

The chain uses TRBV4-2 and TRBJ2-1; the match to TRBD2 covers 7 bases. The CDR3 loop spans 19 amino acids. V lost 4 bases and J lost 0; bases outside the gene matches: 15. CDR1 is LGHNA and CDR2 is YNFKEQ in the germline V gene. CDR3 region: CASSPAEGGGQGSYNEQFF. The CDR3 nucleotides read TGTGCCAGCAGCCCAGCAGAGGGCGGGGGTCAAGGCTCCTACAATGAGCAGTTCTTC.

The CDR3 loop reads CASSQEDRVGYEQYF. The CDR3 DNA reads TGCGCCAGCAGCCAAGAGGACAGGGTAGGGTACGAGCAGTACTTC. This chain uses TRBV4-3 with TRBJ2-7, with 8 positions matching TRBD1. V shed 0 bases, J shed 4 bases, and the junction held 5 bases outside the gene matches. This CDR3 is built from 15 residues. Germline V gene sequence: CDR1 LGHNA, CDR2 YSLEER.

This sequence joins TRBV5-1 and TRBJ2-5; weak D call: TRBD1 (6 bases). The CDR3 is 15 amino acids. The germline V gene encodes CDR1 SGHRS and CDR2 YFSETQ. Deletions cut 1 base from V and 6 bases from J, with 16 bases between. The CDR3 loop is CASSLTGMSLKTQYF. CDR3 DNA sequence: TGCGCCAGCAGCTTGACAGGGATGTCCTTGAAGACCCAGTACTTC.

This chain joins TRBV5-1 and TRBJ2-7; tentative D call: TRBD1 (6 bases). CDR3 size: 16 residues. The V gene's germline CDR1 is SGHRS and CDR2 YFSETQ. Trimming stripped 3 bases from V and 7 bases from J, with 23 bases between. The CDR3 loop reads CASSSFDRTRGEEQYF. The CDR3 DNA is TGCGCCAGCAGCTCATTTGACAGGACCCGAGGGGAGGAGCAGTACTTC.

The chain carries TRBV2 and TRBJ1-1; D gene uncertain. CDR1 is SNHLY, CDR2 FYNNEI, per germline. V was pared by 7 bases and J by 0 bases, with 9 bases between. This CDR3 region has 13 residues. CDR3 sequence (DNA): TGTGCCAGCAAAGCAGACATGAACACTGAAGCTTTCTTT. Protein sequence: CASKADMNTEAFF.

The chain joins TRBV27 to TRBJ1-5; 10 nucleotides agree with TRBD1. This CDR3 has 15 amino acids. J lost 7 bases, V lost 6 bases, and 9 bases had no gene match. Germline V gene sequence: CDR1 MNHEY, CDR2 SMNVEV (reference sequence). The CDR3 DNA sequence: TGTGCCAGCAGCCCCGGGACAGGGGAGTCCCAGCCCCAGCATTTT. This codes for CASSPGTGESQPQHF.

The CDR3 loop is CASSTTGEDYGYTF. CDR3 nucleotide sequence: TGTGCCAGCAGCACCACAGGGGAGGACTATGGCTACACCTTC. The chain links TRBV7-9 to TRBJ1-2, with 7 bases matching TRBD1. This CDR3 comprises 14 residues. Germline CDR1 is SEHNR and CDR2 is FQNEAQ (reference sequence). The trim removed 5 bases at V and 3 bases at J, leaving 6 bases unmatched.

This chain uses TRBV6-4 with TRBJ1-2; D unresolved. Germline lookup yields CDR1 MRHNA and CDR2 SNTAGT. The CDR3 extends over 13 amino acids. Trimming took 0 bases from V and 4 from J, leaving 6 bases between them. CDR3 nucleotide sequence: TGTGCCAGCAGTGACTCAGGCGGCTATGGCTACACCTTC. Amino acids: CASSDSGGYGYTF.

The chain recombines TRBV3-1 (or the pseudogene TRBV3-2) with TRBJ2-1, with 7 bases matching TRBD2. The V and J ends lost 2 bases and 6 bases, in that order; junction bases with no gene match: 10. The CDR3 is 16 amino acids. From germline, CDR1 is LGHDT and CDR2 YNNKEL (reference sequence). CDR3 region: CASSQSFSGLFNEQFF. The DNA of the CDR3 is TGTGCCAGCAGCCAAAGTTTTAGCGGGCTCTTCAATGAGCAGTTCTTC.

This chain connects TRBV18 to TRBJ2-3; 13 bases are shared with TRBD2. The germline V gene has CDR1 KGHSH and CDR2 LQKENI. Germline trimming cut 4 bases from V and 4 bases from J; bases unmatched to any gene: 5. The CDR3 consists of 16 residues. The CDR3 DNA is TGTGCCAGCTCACAGCCTGGACTAGCGGGGGCAGATACGCAGTATTTT. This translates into CASSQPGLAGADTQYF.

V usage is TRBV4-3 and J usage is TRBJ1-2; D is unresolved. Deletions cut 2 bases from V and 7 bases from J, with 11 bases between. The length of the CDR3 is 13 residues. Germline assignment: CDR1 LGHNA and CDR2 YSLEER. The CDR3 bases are TGCGCCAGCAGCCAAAGGCCGGGCTTTGGCTACACCTTC. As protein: CASSQRPGFGYTF.

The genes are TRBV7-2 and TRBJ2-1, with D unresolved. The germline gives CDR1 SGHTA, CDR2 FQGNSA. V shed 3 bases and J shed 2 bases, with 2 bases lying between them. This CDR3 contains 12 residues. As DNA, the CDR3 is TGTGCCAGCAGCTTCACCTACAATGAGCAGTTCTTC. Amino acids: CASSFTYNEQFF.

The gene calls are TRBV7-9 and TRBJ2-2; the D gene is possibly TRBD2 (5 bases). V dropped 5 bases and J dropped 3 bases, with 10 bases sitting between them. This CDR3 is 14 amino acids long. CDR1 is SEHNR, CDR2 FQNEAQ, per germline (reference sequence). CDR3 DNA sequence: TGTGCCAGCAGCATCACTAGGGACACCGGGGAGCTGTTTTTT. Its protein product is CASSITRDTGELFF. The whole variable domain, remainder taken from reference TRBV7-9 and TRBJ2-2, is DTGVSQNPRHKITKRGQNVTFRCDPISEHNRLYWYRQTLGQGPEFLTYFQNEAQLEKSRLLSDRFSAERPKGSFSTLEIQRTEQGDSAMYLCASSITRDTGELFFGEGSRLTVL.

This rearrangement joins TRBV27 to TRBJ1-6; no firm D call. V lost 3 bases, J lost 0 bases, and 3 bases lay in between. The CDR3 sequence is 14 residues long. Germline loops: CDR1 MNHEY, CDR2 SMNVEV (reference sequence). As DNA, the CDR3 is TGTGCCAGCAGTTTCCTCTCCTATAATTCACCCCTCCACTTT. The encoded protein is CASSFLSYNSPLHF.

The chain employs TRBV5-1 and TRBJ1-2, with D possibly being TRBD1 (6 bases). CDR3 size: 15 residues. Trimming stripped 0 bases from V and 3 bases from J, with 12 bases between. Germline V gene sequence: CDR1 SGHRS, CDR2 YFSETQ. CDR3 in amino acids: CASSLVQGLDYGYTF. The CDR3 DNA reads TGCGCCAGCAGCTTGGTACAGGGATTGGACTATGGCTACACCTTC.

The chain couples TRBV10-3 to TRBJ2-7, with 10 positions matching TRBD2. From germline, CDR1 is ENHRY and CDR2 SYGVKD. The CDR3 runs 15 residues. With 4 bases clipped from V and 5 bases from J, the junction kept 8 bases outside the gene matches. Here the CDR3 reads CAISVGGAGGDEQYF. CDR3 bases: TGTGCCATCAGTGTAGGTGGAGCGGGGGGGGACGAGCAGTACTTC.

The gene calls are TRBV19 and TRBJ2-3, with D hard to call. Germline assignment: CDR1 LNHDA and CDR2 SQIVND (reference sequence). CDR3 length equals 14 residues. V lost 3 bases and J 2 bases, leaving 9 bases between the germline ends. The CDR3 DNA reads TGTGCCAGTAGTATCTTGGGGAACACAGATACGCAGTATTTT. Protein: CASSILGNTDTQYF.

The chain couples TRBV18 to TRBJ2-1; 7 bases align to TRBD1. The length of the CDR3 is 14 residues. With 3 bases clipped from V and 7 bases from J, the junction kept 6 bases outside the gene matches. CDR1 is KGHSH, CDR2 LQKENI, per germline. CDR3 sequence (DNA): TGTGCCAGCTCACCCCGGACAGGCCAGAATGAGCAGTTCTTC. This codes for CASSPRTGQNEQFF.

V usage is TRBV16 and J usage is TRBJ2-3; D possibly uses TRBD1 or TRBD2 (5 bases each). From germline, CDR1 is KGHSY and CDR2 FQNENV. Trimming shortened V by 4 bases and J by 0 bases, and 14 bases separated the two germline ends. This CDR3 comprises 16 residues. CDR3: CASSPRGTYSTDTQYF. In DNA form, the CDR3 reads TGTGCCAGCAGCCCCCGGGGCACCTACAGCACAGATACGCAGTATTTT.

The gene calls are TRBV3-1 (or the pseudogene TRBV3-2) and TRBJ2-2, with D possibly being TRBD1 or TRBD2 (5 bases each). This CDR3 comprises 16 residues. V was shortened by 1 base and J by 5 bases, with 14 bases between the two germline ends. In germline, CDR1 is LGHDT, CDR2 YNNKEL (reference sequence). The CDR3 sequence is CASSQGRGPGTGELFF. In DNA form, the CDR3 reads TGTGCCAGCAGCCAAGGAAGGGGCCCGGGGACCGGGGAGCTGTTTTTT.

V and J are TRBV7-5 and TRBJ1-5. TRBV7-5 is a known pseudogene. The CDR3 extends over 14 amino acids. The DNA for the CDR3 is TGTGTCAGAAGCAGGGGACCGGGGCGTCAGCCCCAGCATTTT. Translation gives CVRSRGPGRQPQHF.